Below, 15 T cell receptor beta chains from the same sample are listed, as sequenced in a study of blood T cell repertoires in COVID-19. The data were produced by immunoSEQ multiplex PCR, yet TCRdb's version contains in-frame clones alone and is incomplete. The sample yields under 75,000 clones, more than 75% seen once. The sample was peripheral blood. These receptors all stem from a woman aged 55-69 years with acute or convalescent COVID-19.

This chain connects TRBV9 to TRBJ1-1; possible D gene TRBD1, 5 bases. V was trimmed by 0 bases and J by 4 bases, leaving 13 bases between them. Germline V CDR1 and CDR2: SGDLS, YYNGEE. The CDR3 has 15 amino acids. In DNA, the CDR3 is TGTGCCAGCAGCGTAGGTTTAGGGGCTGGCACTGAAGCTTTCTTT. Encoded protein: CASSVGLGAGTEAFF. The full variable domain, completed using reference TRBV9 and TRBJ1-1, is DSGVTQTPKHLITATGQRVTLRCSPRSGDLSVYWYQQSLDQGLQFLIQYYNGEERAKGNILERFSAQQFPDLHSELNLSSLELGDSALYFCASSVGLGAGTEAFFGQGTRLTVV.

This chain connects TRBV27 to TRBJ2-3, with 8 nucleotides matching TRBD2. The V segment lost 3 bases and the J segment 6 bases; nucleotides outside the gene matches: 5. CDR1 MNHEY and CDR2 SMNVEV come from the germline V gene (reference sequence). The CDR3 has 14 residues. The CDR3 is CASSLAGGDDTQYF. As DNA, the CDR3 is TGTGCCAGCAGTTTGGCGGGGGGCGATGATACGCAGTATTTT.

The V gene is TRBV9, the J gene TRBJ2-5; 7 bases match TRBD2. CDR3 size: 14 residues. CDR1 and CDR2 (germline): SGDLS, YYNGEE. Unmatched junction bases numbered 2, after V lost 0 bases and J lost 3 bases. CDR3 nucleotides: TGTGCCAGCAGCGTAGGCGGGGGAGAAGAGACCCAGTACTTC. Protein product: CASSVGGGEETQYF.

In DNA form, the CDR3 reads TGTGCCTGGAGTGTGGGCAGGAATGAAAAACTGTTTTTT. Its translation: CAWSVGRNEKLFF. The V call is TRBV30, the J call TRBJ1-4, with D unclear. Germline loops: CDR1 GTSNPN, CDR2 SVGIG (reference sequence). V lost 0 bases and J lost 5, with 7 bases in between. The CDR3 has 13 amino acids.

This clone was counted once. V is TRBV29-1 and J is TRBJ2-3; 9 nucleotides agree with TRBD1. From germline, CDR1 is SQVTM and CDR2 ANQGSEA. This CDR3 is built from 14 residues. The J segment lost 1 base and the V segment lost 4 bases, leaving 3 bases of the junction unmatched. The CDR3 reads CSVVWDRGTDTQYF. CDR3 nucleotides: TGCAGCGTTGTCTGGGACAGGGGCACAGATACGCAGTATTTT.

This chain uses TRBV6-4 with TRBJ2-3; 7 nucleotides agree with TRBD2. The germline V gene has CDR1 MRHNA and CDR2 SNTAGT. The ends lost 6 bases at V and 5 bases at J; junction bases unmatched: 2. CDR3 length: 12 residues. CDR3 amino acids: CASRGEGDTQYF. In nucleotides, the CDR3 is TGTGCCAGCAGAGGGGAGGGAGATACGCAGTATTTT.

This chain links TRBV6-2 or TRBV6-3 with TRBJ1-2; D remains unclear. CDR3 length: 13 amino acids. Germline assignment: CDR1 MNHEY and CDR2 SVGEGT. V lost 4 bases, J lost 8 bases, and 14 bases lay in between. The CDR3 DNA sequence: TGTGCCAGCAGTTTGAAAGGAGGCGGGGGCTACACCTTC. As protein: CASSLKGGGGYTF.

The chain is built from TRBV3-1 (or the pseudogene TRBV3-2) and TRBJ2-3; D gene unclear. Trimming left V 3 bases short and J 4 bases short, with 8 bases between. Germline CDR1 reads LGHDT; CDR2 reads YNNKEL (reference sequence). The CDR3 consists of 13 residues. CDR3 protein: CASSHISPDTQYF. The CDR3 bases are TGTGCCAGCAGCCACATTTCCCCAGATACGCAGTATTTT.

J is TRBJ1-1 and V is TRBV29-1; 11 bases agree with TRBD1. The V segment lost 1 base and the J segment 4 bases; nucleotides outside the gene matches: 2. The CDR3 has 14 residues. From germline, CDR1 is SQVTM and CDR2 ANQGSEA. The CDR3 sequence is CSVEGGQGATEAFF. CDR3 sequence (DNA): TGCAGCGTTGAAGGCGGACAGGGGGCCACTGAAGCTTTCTTT.

This clone was observed a handful of times. V usage is TRBV20-1 and J usage is TRBJ2-5; 8 positions agree with TRBD2. The CDR3 length is 15 residues. The V and J ends lost 3 bases and 5 bases, in that order; junction bases with no gene match: 11. Germline loops: CDR1 DFQATT, CDR2 SNEGSKA (reference sequence). The CDR3 nucleotides read TGCAGTGCTAGTCCGGTAGCGGGAAGGAGCGAGACCCAGTACTTC. It yields the protein CSASPVAGRSETQYF.

This sequence joins TRBV2 and TRBJ2-1, with D unclear. This CDR3 contains 11 residues. Germline values: CDR1 SNHLY, CDR2 FYNNEI. With 2 bases removed from V and 7 bases from J, the gap between germline ends came to 3 bases. CDR3 sequence (DNA): TGTGCCAGCAGTGAAATAAATGAGCAGTTCTTC. This translates into CASSEINEQFF.

The chain couples TRBV4-1 to TRBJ2-7; the D gene is possibly TRBD2 (7 bases). Germline CDR1 is MGHRA and CDR2 is YSYEKL. V lost 3 bases and J lost 6, with 9 bases in between. This CDR3 has 12 amino acids. In DNA, the CDR3 is TGCGCCAGCAGCCACGGGGGGCCCGAGCAGTACTTC. It specifies CASSHGGPEQYF.

V is TRBV29-1 and J is TRBJ1-3; a weak D match, TRBD1 (5 bases). Germline loops: CDR1 SQVTM, CDR2 ANQGSEA. Trimming took off 4 bases at V and 2 bases at J, with 12 bases between the two ends. The CDR3 spans 14 residues. The DNA of the CDR3 is TGCAGCGTTGCCGGGGGTGAGACTGGAAACACCATATATTTT. Its translation is CSVAGGETGNTIYF.

The chain employs TRBV6-2 or TRBV6-3 and TRBJ2-1; TRBD2 agrees at 8 bases. The CDR3 covers 14 residues. J gave up 1 base and V 6 bases, and 2 bases lay outside the gene matches. The germline gives CDR1 MNHEY, CDR2 SVGEGT. The CDR3 region has the DNA TGTGCCAGCAGCGGGGGGGCTTCCTACAATGAGCAGTTCTTC. Amino acids: CASSGGASYNEQFF.

Worth noting for this clone: Relative to the germline gene, one junction end is altered; a read error may explain this. The chain uses TRBV7-7 and TRBJ1-3, with D unclear. This CDR3 comprises 15 residues. Germline CDR1 is SSHAT and CDR2 is FNYEAQ (reference sequence). For the CDR3, the DNA is TGTGCTAGCAGCTTAGGCCCCGCGCTAGGAAACACCATATATTTT. This sequence encodes CASSLGPALGNTIYF.